What follows is one TCR beta chain and its context. Antigen unknown. Germline V gives CDR1 LNHNV, CDR2 YYDKDF (reference sequence). The CDR3 contains 15 residues. The J segment lost 3 bases and the V segment lost 0 bases, leaving 2 bases of the junction unmatched. Barcoded TCR alpha and TCR beta cDNA libraries with UMIs came from 5'RACE using constant-segment primers. TCRdb re-called the 5' RACE reads with MiXCR, one entry per CDR3 protein. The sample has roughly 140,000 distinct CDR3 sequences; 11% to 15% are singletons. The data were taken from a study of T-cell memory formation after mild COVID-19. Findings and caveats of the study: Most CD4+ clones that shrank were in CM and EM, while CD8+ ones turned up in EMRA. Pre-infection memory showed some responding clones, and this suggested that cross-reactive memory joined.

The clonotype originates from an adult woman who had mild COVID-19 (a few samples of this study predate the infection). Cell type and time point are not known. The genes are TRBV15 and TRBJ2-7; TRBD2 matches at 10 bases. The material sequenced was PBMCs or a T cell subset sorted from them (not recorded which). Here the CDR3 reads CATSREASGGYEQYF. The CDR3 coding sequence is TGTGCCACCAGCAGAGAGGCTAGCGGGGGCTACGAGCAGTACTTC.